This T cell receptor (beta chain) came from a study of blood T cell repertoires in COVID-19 (dated by TCRdb to the early 2020s). As for the study more broadly: Collaborator samples came from the United States, Italy and Spain and covered acute and convalescent phases of COVID-19. The material from the prospective study consisted of cDNA or gDNA derived from T cells, B-cell-depleted T cells, or PBMCs. The dataset comprised deeply sampled blood TCRbeta repertoires from subjects exposed to, actively infected with, or recovered from COVID-19. The repertoires were released in a freely available public database meant as a resource for research on the immune response to SARS-CoV-2. The samples were drawn from the first 160 participants of the ongoing ImmuneRACE study and from 950 to 1,500 subjects provided by 6 global collaborators. The sample metadata nearly always contained a de-identified subject ID, COVID-19 status, age in years and sex. Where available, HLA class I and class II types were obtained from metadata supplied by the sample provider rather than from assay-based typing. Broad study findings and their caveats: Clinical and demographic metadata were provided uncurated, with the amount varying by source and participant.

Concerning this clone: Its antigen is not yet known. No quality values exist for individual bases; no much larger clone is one base distant.

After removal of 2 bases from V and 3 bases from J, the junction retains 2 bases not matched to a gene. The CDR3 covers 15 residues, taking in both the cysteine and the phenylalanine. The read is trimmed to its CDR3 DNA, 45 bases read in frame from base 1. TCRbeta CDR3 regions were amplified from genomic DNA by means of the immunoSEQ Assay, a bias-controlled multiplex PCR. The authors processed their data as follows. The number of nucleated cells in each sample was estimated from the amplification of reference gene primers within the assay. To quantify the absolute abundance of each unique TCRbeta CDR3 rearrangement, sequence reads were collapsed and filtered. For each sample, productive Simpson clonality was calculated by taking the square root of Simpson's diversity index across productive rearrangements. TCRdb obtained this table from immuneACCESS and retained in-frame rearrangements with V and J assigned. These tables miss some clones; where compared with another copy, unresolved V genes account for less than half of the shortfall, and the remainder is unexplained. The D gene and trimming were derived from the DNA, and the V and J assignments and clone size from that table. The sample profile shows hundreds of thousands of clones; around 86% of them were found once. The ten largest clones take up around 6.9% of the sample.

Samples from volunteer blood donors who had recovered from COVID-19 were contributed by a second Seattle source. Collaborating institutions collected whole blood in K2EDTA tubes following their own protocols. Collaborator samples were shipped for TCRbeta analysis as frozen whole blood, isolated PBMCs, or DNA extracted from either sample type. The source of this sequence is a man between 60 and 70 years old who had recovered from COVID-19. Material for sequencing was peripheral blood. Recombination connected TRBV23-1 to TRBJ2-3, and TRBD1 aligns with 10 junction nucleotides. TRBV23-1 is an ORF for which the function is uncertain. This receptor has the CDR3 CASSQDRGQTDTQYF. The nucleotide sequence reads TGCGCCAGCAGTCAAGACAGGGGGCAGACAGATACGCAGTATTTT.